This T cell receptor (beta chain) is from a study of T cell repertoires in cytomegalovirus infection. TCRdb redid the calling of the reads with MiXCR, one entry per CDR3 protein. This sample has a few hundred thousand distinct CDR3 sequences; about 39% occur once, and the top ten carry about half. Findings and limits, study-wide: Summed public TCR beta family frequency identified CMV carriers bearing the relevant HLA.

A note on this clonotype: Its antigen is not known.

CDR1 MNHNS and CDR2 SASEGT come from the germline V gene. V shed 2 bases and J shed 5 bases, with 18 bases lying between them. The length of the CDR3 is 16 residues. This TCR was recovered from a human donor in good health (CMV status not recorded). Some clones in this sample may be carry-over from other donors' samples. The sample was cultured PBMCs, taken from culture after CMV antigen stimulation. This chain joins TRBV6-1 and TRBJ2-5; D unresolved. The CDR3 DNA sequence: TGTGCCAGCAGTGAACTCCCCGGAACAGTGGAGGAGACCCAGTACTTC. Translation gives CASSELPGTVEETQYF.